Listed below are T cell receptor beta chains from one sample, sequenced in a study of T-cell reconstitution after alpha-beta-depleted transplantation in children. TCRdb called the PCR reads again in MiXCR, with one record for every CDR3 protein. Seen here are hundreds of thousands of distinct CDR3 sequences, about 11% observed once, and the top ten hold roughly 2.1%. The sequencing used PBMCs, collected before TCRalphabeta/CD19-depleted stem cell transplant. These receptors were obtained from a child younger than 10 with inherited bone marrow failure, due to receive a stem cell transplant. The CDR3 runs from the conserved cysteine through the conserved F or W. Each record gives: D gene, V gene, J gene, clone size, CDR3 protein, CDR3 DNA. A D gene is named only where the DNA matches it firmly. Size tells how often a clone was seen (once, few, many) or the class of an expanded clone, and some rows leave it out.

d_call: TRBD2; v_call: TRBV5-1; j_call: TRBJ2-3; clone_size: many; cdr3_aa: CASSFPEVAGGRDTQYF; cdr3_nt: TGCGCCAGCAGCTTCCCTGAGGTAGCGGGAGGACGGGATACGCAGTATTTT
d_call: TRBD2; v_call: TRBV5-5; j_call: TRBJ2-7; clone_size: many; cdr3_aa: CASSLDLAGGTYEQYF; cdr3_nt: TGTGCCAGCAGCTTGGATCTAGCGGGAGGTACCTACGAGCAGTACTTC
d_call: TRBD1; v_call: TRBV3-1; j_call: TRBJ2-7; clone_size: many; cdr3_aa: CASSRRDRRYEQYF; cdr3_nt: TGTGCCAGCAGCCGCCGGGACAGGAGATACGAGCAGTACTTC
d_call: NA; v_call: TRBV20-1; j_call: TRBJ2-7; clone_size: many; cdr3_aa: CSARAGHSSYEQYF; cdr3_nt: TGCAGTGCTAGAGCCGGCCATTCATCCTACGAGCAGTACTTC
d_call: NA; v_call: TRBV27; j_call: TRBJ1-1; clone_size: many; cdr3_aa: CASSLGGMNTEAFF; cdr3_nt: TGTGCCAGCAGTTTGGGGGGCATGAACACTGAAGCTTTCTTT
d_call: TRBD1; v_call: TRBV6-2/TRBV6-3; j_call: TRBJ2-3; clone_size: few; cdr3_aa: CASSPGTGVSDTQYF; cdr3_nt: TGTGCCAGCAGCCCCGGGACAGGGGTATCAGATACGCAGTATTTT
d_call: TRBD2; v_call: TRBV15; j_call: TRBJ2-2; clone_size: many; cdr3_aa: CATSRDIYSVAGGTGELFF; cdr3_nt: TGTGCCACCAGCAGAGATATTTATTCGGTAGCGGGAGGAACCGGGGAGCTGTTTTTT
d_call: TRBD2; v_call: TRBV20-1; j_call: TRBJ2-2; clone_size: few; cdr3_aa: CSARGPIGAGLAGEIINTGELFF; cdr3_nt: TGCAGTGCTAGAGGTCCTATCGGGGCCGGACTAGCGGGAGAGATTATTAACACCGGGGAGCTGTTTTTT
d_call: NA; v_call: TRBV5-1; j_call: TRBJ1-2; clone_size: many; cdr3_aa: CASSLVDSNYGYTF; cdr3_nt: TGCGCCAGCAGCTTGGTGGACAGCAACTATGGCTACACCTTC
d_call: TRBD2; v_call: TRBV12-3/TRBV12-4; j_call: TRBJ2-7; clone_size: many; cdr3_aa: CASSQPGLEYEQYF; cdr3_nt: TGTGCCAGCAGCCAGCCGGGACTAGAGTACGAGCAGTACTTC
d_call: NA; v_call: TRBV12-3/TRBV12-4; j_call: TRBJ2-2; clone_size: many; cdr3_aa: CASSFTGPGELFF; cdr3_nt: TGTGCCAGCAGTTTCACAGGGCCCGGGGAGCTGTTTTTT
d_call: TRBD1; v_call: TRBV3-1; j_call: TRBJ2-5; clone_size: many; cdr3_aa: CASSHIDRVRTKTQYF; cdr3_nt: TGTGCCAGCAGCCACATAGACAGGGTCCGAACAAAGACCCAGTACTTC
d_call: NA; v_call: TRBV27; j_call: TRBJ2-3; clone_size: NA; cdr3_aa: CASSPRHVTQYF; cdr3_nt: TGTGCCAGCAGTCCTCGTCACGTTACGCAGTATTTT
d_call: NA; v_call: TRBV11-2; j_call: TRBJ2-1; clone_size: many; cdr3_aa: CASSPYRGVNEQFF; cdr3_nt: TGTGCCAGCAGCCCTTACCGAGGGGTCAATGAGCAGTTCTTC
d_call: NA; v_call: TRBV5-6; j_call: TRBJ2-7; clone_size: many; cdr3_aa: CASSLGLLTSPLAYEQYF; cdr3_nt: TGTGCCAGCAGCTTGGGGCTTCTAACTAGCCCGCTGGCCTACGAGCAGTACTTC
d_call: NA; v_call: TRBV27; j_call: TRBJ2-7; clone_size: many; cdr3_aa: CASSLTGQTYEQYF; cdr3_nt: TGTGCCAGCAGTTTAACGGGCCAGACCTACGAGCAGTACTTC
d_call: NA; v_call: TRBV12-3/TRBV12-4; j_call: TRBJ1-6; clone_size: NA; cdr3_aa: CASRPRRNSPLHF; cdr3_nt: TGTGCCAGCAGGCCTCGGCGGAATTCACCCCTCCACTTT
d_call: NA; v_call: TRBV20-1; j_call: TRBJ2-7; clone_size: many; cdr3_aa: CSARPRSDSYEQYF; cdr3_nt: TGCAGTGCTAGACCCCGTAGTGATAGCTACGAGCAGTACTTC
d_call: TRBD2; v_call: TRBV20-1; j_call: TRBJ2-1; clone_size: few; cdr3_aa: CSAPRSRLAGVYNEQFF; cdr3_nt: TGCAGTGCTCCCCGGTCCCGACTAGCGGGAGTATACAATGAGCAGTTCTTC
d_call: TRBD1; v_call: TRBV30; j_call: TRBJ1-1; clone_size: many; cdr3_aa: CAWTEPGQGPTEAFF; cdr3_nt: TGTGCCTGGACTGAACCGGGACAGGGTCCCACTGAAGCTTTCTTT
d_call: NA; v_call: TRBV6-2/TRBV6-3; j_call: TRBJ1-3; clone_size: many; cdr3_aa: CASRENSGNTIYF; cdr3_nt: TGTGCCAGCAGGGAGAACTCTGGAAACACCATATATTTT
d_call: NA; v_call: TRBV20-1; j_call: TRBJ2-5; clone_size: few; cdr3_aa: CSARAPGTTQETQYF; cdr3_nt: TGCAGTGCCCGCGCACCCGGGACAACCCAAGAGACCCAGTACTTC
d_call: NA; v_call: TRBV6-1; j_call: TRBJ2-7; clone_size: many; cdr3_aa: CASSEHRERLEQYF; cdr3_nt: TGTGCCAGCAGTGAACACCGGGAGCGGCTCGAGCAGTACTTC
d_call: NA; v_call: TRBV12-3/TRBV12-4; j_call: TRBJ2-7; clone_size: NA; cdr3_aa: CASGFRAPTAEQYF; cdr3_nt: TGTGCCAGCGGTTTCCGGGCCCCGACGGCCGAGCAGTACTTC
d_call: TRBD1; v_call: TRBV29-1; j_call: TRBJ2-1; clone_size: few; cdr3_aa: CSVGGTGGEQFF; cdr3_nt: TGCAGCGTTGGTGGGACAGGGGGTGAGCAGTTCTTC
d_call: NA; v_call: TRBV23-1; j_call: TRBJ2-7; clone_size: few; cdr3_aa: CASSQPNKTLQNPYEQYF; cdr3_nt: TGCGCCAGCAGTCAACCTAATAAGACACTCCAGAACCCTTACGAGCAGTACTTC
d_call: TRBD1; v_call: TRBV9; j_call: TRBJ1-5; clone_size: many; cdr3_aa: CASSAGTGRSNQPQHF; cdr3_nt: TGTGCCAGCAGCGCCGGGACAGGGAGGAGCAATCAGCCCCAGCATTTT
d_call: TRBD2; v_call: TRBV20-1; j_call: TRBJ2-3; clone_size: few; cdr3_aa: CSAARRSGTFTDTQYF; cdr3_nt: TGCAGTGCTGCCCGGAGAAGCGGGACCTTCACAGATACGCAGTATTTT
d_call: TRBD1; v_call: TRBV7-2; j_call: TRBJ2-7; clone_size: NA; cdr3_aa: CASSLVDRGEQYF; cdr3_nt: TGTGCCAGCAGCTTAGTGGACAGGGGCGAGCAGTACTTC
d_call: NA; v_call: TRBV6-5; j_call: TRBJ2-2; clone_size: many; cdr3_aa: CASSWGSGTGELFF; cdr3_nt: TGTGCCAGCAGTTGGGGAAGCGGCACCGGGGAGCTGTTTTTT
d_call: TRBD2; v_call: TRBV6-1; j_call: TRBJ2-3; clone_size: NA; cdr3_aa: CASSDRGLAGTDTQYF; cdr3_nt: TGTGCCAGCAGTGATCGCGGACTAGCGGGCACAGATACGCAGTATTTT
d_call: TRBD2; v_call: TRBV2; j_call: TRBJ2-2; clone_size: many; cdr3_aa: CAQAGGREHPTGELFF; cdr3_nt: TGTGCCCAAGCTGGTGGGCGGGAGCACCCCACCGGGGAGCTGTTTTTT
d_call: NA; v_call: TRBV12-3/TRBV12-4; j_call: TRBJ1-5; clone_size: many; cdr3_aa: CASSLDGAPRPQHF; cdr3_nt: TGTGCCAGCAGTTTGGATGGGGCTCCTCGGCCCCAGCATTTT
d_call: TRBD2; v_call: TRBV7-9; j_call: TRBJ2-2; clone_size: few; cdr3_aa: CASSLGLAAGELFF; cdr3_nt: TGTGCCAGCAGCTTGGGGCTAGCGGCCGGGGAGCTGTTTTTT
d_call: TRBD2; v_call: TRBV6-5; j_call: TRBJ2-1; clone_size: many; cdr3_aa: CASSYSPGVGLGREFF; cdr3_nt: TGTGCCAGCAGTTACTCGCCGGGGGTGGGACTAGGCCGTGAGTTCTTC
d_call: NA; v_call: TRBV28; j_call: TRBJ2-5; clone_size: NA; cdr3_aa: CASSFREPWETQYF; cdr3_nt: TGTGCCAGCAGTTTTAGAGAACCTTGGGAGACCCAGTACTTC
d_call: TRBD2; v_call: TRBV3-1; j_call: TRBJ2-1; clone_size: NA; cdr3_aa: CASSQQVWASGNNEQFF; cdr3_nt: TGTGCCAGCAGCCAACAAGTTTGGGCTAGCGGGAACAATGAGCAGTTCTTC
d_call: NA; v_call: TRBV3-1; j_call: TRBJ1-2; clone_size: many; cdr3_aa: CASSPRRTGYGYTF; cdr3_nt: TGTGCCAGCAGCCCTCGCCGGACCGGCTATGGCTACACCTTC
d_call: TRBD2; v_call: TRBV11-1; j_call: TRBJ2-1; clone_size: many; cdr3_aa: CASGGLEGTSGMGSYNEQFF; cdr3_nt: TGTGCCAGCGGCGGTTTGGAGGGGACTAGCGGGATGGGCTCCTACAATGAGCAGTTCTTC
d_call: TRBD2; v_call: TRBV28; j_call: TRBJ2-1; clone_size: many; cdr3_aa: CASSLLVLAVYNEQFF; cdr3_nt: TGTGCCAGCAGTTTATTGGTACTAGCGGTTTACAATGAGCAGTTCTTC
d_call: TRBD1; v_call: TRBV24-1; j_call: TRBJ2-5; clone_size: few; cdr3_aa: CATSVGTGTTETQYF; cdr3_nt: TGTGCCACCAGTGTCGGGACAGGAACCACAGAGACCCAGTACTTC
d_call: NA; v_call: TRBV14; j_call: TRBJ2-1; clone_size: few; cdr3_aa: CASSITVVHNEQFF; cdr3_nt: TGTGCCAGCAGCATTACGGTTGTGCACAATGAGCAGTTCTTC
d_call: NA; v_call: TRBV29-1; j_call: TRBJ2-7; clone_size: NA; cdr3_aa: CSVEDPRSYEQYF; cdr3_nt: TGCAGCGTTGAAGATCCCAGGTCCTACGAGCAGTACTTC
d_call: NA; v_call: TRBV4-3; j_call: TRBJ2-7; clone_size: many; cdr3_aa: CASSQEEGQNYEQYF; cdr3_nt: TGCGCCAGCAGCCAAGAAGAGGGGCAAAATTACGAGCAGTACTTC
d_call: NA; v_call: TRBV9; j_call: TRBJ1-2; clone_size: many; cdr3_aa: CASSVGDNSFYGYTF; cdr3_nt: TGTGCCAGCAGCGTAGGGGATAACTCCTTCTATGGCTACACCTTC
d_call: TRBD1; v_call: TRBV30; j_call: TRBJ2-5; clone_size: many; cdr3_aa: CAWSPGGQGKETQYF; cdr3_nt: TGTGCCTGGAGTCCTGGGGGACAGGGCAAAGAGACCCAGTACTTC
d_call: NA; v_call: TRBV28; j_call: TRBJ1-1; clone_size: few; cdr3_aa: CASSLLGEGYTEAFF; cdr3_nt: TGTGCCAGCAGTTTATTGGGGGAGGGTTACACTGAAGCTTTCTTT
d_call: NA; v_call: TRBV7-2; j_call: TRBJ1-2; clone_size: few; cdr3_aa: CASSLVEGTHYGYTF; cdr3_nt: TGTGCCAGCAGCTTAGTTGAGGGGACACACTATGGCTACACCTTC
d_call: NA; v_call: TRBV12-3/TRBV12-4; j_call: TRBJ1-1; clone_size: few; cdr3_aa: CASSLYDTEAFF; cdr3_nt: TGTGCCAGCAGCCTGTATGACACTGAAGCTTTCTTT
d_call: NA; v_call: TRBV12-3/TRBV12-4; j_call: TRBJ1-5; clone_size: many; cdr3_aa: CASSPDRFNQPQHF; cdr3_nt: TGTGCCAGCAGCCCAGACAGATTCAATCAGCCCCAGCATTTT
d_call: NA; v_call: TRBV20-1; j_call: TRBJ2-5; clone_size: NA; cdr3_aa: CSASRERGETQYF; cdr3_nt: TGCAGTGCTAGCCGGGAGAGAGGAGAGACCCAGTACTTC
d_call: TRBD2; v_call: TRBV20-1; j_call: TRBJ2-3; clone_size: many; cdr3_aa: CSAGTIQTDTQYF; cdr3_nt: TGCAGTGCCGGGACTATTCAAACAGATACGCAGTATTTT